These T cell receptor beta chains were read from a single sample in a study of CD8 T cells in Susac syndrome. TCRdb ran MiXCR on the immunoSEQ multiplex PCR reads and lists one entry per CDR3 protein. The sample carries around 300,000 distinct CDR3 sequences, 65% to 90% recorded once. The sequencing input was CD8+ T cells from PBMCs. Receptors originate from a human donor with multiple sclerosis. Both conserved end residues are part of each CDR3. The D gene is left open where the match is weak. Size tells how often a clone was seen (once, few, many) or the class of an expanded clone, and some rows leave it out.

j_gene: TRBJ2-2; d_gene: -; abundance: -; v_gene: TRBV6-2/TRBV6-3; CDR3aa: CASSYLYTGSAYTGELFF; CDR3nt: TGTGCCAGCAGTTACTTGTATACAGGGTCCGCGTACACCGGGGAGCTGTTTTTT
j_gene: TRBJ2-1; d_gene: TRBD2; abundance: -; v_gene: TRBV7-9; CDR3aa: CASSLASAGVANEQFF; CDR3nt: TGTGCCAGCAGCTTAGCGTCGGCGGGAGTAGCCAATGAGCAGTTCTTC
j_gene: TRBJ2-1; d_gene: -; abundance: few; v_gene: TRBV7-2; CDR3aa: CASSLVVGQEQFF; CDR3nt: TGTGCCAGCAGCTTAGTGGTTGGACAGGAGCAGTTCTTC
j_gene: TRBJ2-1; d_gene: TRBD1; abundance: -; v_gene: TRBV5-8; CDR3aa: CASSLGQGAWSEQFF; CDR3nt: TGTGCCAGCAGCCTGGGGCAGGGGGCATGGAGTGAGCAGTTCTTC
j_gene: TRBJ2-2; d_gene: TRBD2; abundance: -; v_gene: TRBV24-1; CDR3aa: CATSGRGTNTGELFF; CDR3nt: TGTGCCACCAGTGGGCGGGGGACGAACACCGGGGAGCTGTTTTTT
j_gene: TRBJ2-1; d_gene: -; abundance: -; v_gene: TRBV5-1; CDR3aa: CASSFAASGEVPYNEQFF; CDR3nt: TGCGCCAGCAGCTTTGCCGCCTCAGGGGAGGTCCCCTACAATGAGCAGTTCTTC
j_gene: TRBJ1-2; d_gene: TRBD1; abundance: -; v_gene: TRBV24-1; CDR3aa: CATSDPGQGLNYGYTF; CDR3nt: TGTGCCACCAGTGACCCGGGACAGGGCCTTAACTATGGCTACACCTTC
j_gene: TRBJ2-1; d_gene: -; abundance: few; v_gene: TRBV29-1; CDR3aa: CSVAPGFSSSYNEQFF; CDR3nt: TGCAGCGTGGCCCCGGGTTTCTCCAGCTCCTACAATGAGCAGTTCTTC
j_gene: TRBJ1-2; d_gene: -; abundance: -; v_gene: TRBV5-6; CDR3aa: CASSSEDYGYTF; CDR3nt: TGTGCCAGCAGTTCGGAGGACTATGGCTACACCTTC
j_gene: TRBJ2-7; d_gene: -; abundance: -; v_gene: TRBV24-1; CDR3aa: CATSDSAGIRYEQYF; CDR3nt: TGTGCCACCAGTGATTCAGCAGGGATCCGCTACGAGCAGTACTTC
j_gene: TRBJ2-1; d_gene: -; abundance: -; v_gene: TRBV5-4; CDR3aa: CASSSLAEATYNEQFF; CDR3nt: TGTGCCAGCAGTTCGTTAGCGGAGGCGACCTACAATGAGCAGTTCTTC
j_gene: TRBJ1-1; d_gene: TRBD1; abundance: few; v_gene: TRBV5-6; CDR3aa: CASSFSTGGAPEAFF; CDR3nt: TGTGCCAGCAGCTTCTCCACAGGGGGCGCCCCTGAAGCTTTCTTT
j_gene: TRBJ2-5; d_gene: TRBD2; abundance: few; v_gene: TRBV11-2; CDR3aa: CASSLEPTSGQETQYF; CDR3nt: TGTGCCAGCAGCTTAGAACCCACTAGCGGACAAGAGACCCAGTACTTC
j_gene: TRBJ2-1; d_gene: TRBD2; abundance: -; v_gene: TRBV6-2/TRBV6-3; CDR3aa: CASSYEAGEGTYNEQFF; CDR3nt: TGTGCCAGCAGTTATGAAGCGGGAGAAGGGACCTACAATGAGCAGTTCTTC
j_gene: TRBJ1-1; d_gene: -; abundance: -; v_gene: TRBV7-9; CDR3aa: CASSLGGWGSRDTEAFF; CDR3nt: TGTGCCAGCAGCTTAGGCGGCTGGGGGTCCCGGGACACTGAAGCTTTCTTT
j_gene: TRBJ2-7; d_gene: -; abundance: many; v_gene: TRBV6-5; CDR3aa: CASSYGFGQGIFGEQYF; CDR3nt: TGTGCCAGCAGTTACGGCTTTGGGCAGGGGATCTTCGGGGAGCAGTACTTC
j_gene: TRBJ1-2; d_gene: -; abundance: once; v_gene: TRBV5-1; CDR3aa: CASSFRARADYGYTF; CDR3nt: TGCGCCAGCAGCTTCCGCGCCAGGGCGGACTATGGCTACACCTTC
j_gene: TRBJ2-3; d_gene: -; abundance: -; v_gene: TRBV21-1; CDR3aa: CASSKIQRSDTQYF; CDR3nt: TGTGCCAGCAGCAAAATCCAGCGGTCAGATACGCAGTATTTT
j_gene: TRBJ2-5; d_gene: -; abundance: -; v_gene: TRBV27; CDR3aa: CASSLYYSPAQETQYF; CDR3nt: TGTGCCAGCAGTTTATATTACAGCCCTGCGCAAGAGACCCAGTACTTC
j_gene: TRBJ2-1; d_gene: -; abundance: -; v_gene: TRBV2; CDR3aa: CASTDKTGSNEQFF; CDR3nt: TGTGCCAGCACCGATAAAACAGGGAGCAATGAGCAGTTCTTC
j_gene: TRBJ1-2; d_gene: TRBD1; abundance: -; v_gene: TRBV19; CDR3aa: CASSIDGGQGPNGYTF; CDR3nt: TGTGCCAGTAGTATAGACGGGGGACAGGGCCCGAATGGCTACACCTTC
j_gene: TRBJ1-3; d_gene: -; abundance: -; v_gene: TRBV27; CDR3aa: CASSSLGTSGNTIYF; CDR3nt: TGTGCCAGCAGTTCCCTGGGAACCTCTGGAAACACCATATATTTT
j_gene: TRBJ1-3; d_gene: -; abundance: -; v_gene: TRBV5-4; CDR3aa: CASSLGSGDSGNTIYF; CDR3nt: TGTGCCAGCAGCTTGGGTTCGGGCGACTCTGGAAACACCATATATTTT
j_gene: TRBJ1-4; d_gene: -; abundance: -; v_gene: TRBV28; CDR3aa: CASSEAGQYNEKLFF; CDR3nt: TGTGCCAGCAGTGAGGCCGGACAGTATAATGAAAAACTGTTTTTT
j_gene: TRBJ1-5; d_gene: -; abundance: -; v_gene: TRBV24-1; CDR3aa: CATSERDQPQHF; CDR3nt: TGTGCCACCAGTGAGAGGGATCAGCCCCAGCATTTT
j_gene: TRBJ2-2; d_gene: -; abundance: -; v_gene: TRBV10-3; CDR3aa: CAISESFTGELFF; CDR3nt: TGTGCCATCAGTGAGTCTTTTACCGGGGAGCTGTTTTTT
j_gene: TRBJ2-7; d_gene: TRBD1; abundance: -; v_gene: TRBV5-4; CDR3aa: CASSLAPGQFYEQYF; CDR3nt: TGTGCCAGCAGCTTGGCCCCGGGACAGTTCTACGAGCAGTACTTC
j_gene: TRBJ1-2; d_gene: -; abundance: -; v_gene: TRBV2; CDR3aa: CASSESGTPANYGYTF; CDR3nt: TGTGCCAGCAGTGAGTCAGGGACCCCCGCTAACTATGGCTACACCTTC
j_gene: TRBJ2-7; d_gene: -; abundance: -; v_gene: TRBV20-1; CDR3aa: CSARLPRGATYEQYF; CDR3nt: TGCAGTGCTAGATTACCCCGTGGGGCAACCTACGAGCAGTACTTC
j_gene: TRBJ1-5; d_gene: -; abundance: -; v_gene: TRBV4-3; CDR3aa: CASSQDMWGKPQHF; CDR3nt: TGCGCCAGCAGCCAAGATATGTGGGGGAAGCCCCAGCATTTT
j_gene: TRBJ2-7; d_gene: -; abundance: -; v_gene: TRBV27; CDR3aa: CASSLSAGSYYEQYF; CDR3nt: TGTGCCAGCAGTTTATCCGCAGGGAGCTACTACGAGCAGTACTTC
j_gene: TRBJ2-1; d_gene: -; abundance: -; v_gene: TRBV28; CDR3aa: CASSLPTGFEQFF; CDR3nt: TGTGCCAGCAGTTTACCCACAGGATTTGAGCAGTTCTTC
j_gene: TRBJ1-4; d_gene: -; abundance: -; v_gene: TRBV28; CDR3aa: CASSLPQVGEKLFF; CDR3nt: TGTGCCAGCAGTTTACCGCAGGTCGGTGAAAAACTGTTTTTT
j_gene: TRBJ2-3; d_gene: TRBD2; abundance: -; v_gene: TRBV20-1; CDR3aa: CSVWREWTDTQYF; CDR3nt: TGCAGTGTTTGGCGGGAGTGGACAGATACGCAGTATTTT
j_gene: TRBJ1-1; d_gene: TRBD1; abundance: -; v_gene: TRBV4-2; CDR3aa: CASSWSGQEEAFF; CDR3nt: TGTGCCAGCAGCTGGAGTGGACAGGAAGAAGCTTTCTTT
j_gene: TRBJ1-5; d_gene: -; abundance: -; v_gene: TRBV27; CDR3aa: CASSLNGWTARSNQPQHF; CDR3nt: TGTGCCAGCAGTTTAAATGGTTGGACGGCAAGAAGCAATCAGCCCCAGCATTTT
j_gene: TRBJ2-1; d_gene: -; abundance: -; v_gene: TRBV29-1; CDR3aa: CSVEDGSTGEQFF; CDR3nt: TGCAGCGTTGAAGATGGGAGTACAGGCGAGCAGTTCTTC
j_gene: TRBJ2-7; d_gene: -; abundance: once; v_gene: TRBV2; CDR3aa: CASSFQSPEQYF; CDR3nt: TGTGCCAGCAGTTTTCAATCCCCCGAGCAGTACTTC
j_gene: TRBJ2-1; d_gene: -; abundance: -; v_gene: TRBV24-1; CDR3aa: CATSDSDGNNEQFF; CDR3nt: TGTGCCACCAGTGATTCGGACGGAAACAATGAGCAGTTCTTC
j_gene: TRBJ2-2; d_gene: TRBD2; abundance: -; v_gene: TRBV19; CDR3aa: CASYPTREGLTGELFF; CDR3nt: TGTGCCAGTTATCCAACGCGGGAGGGCCTCACCGGGGAGCTGTTTTTT
j_gene: TRBJ2-3; d_gene: -; abundance: -; v_gene: TRBV28; CDR3aa: CASSPRGWQLVGGYWYF; CDR3nt: TGTGCCAGCAGTCCCCGGGGGTGGCAACTTGTGGGGGGATACTGGTATTTT
j_gene: TRBJ1-2; d_gene: TRBD1; abundance: -; v_gene: TRBV6-2/TRBV6-3; CDR3aa: CASSYPTLPPGQGSWGYTF; CDR3nt: TGTGCCAGCAGTTACCCGACGCTGCCCCCCGGACAGGGGTCTTGGGGCTACACCTTC
j_gene: TRBJ2-7; d_gene: TRBD1; abundance: -; v_gene: TRBV27; CDR3aa: CASSFNGQAYEQYF; CDR3nt: TGTGCCAGCAGTTTTAATGGACAGGCCTACGAGCAGTACTTC
j_gene: TRBJ2-1; d_gene: -; abundance: -; v_gene: TRBV9; CDR3aa: CASSVEGWASSYNEQFF; CDR3nt: TGTGCCAGCAGCGTAGAAGGGTGGGCCAGCTCCTACAATGAGCAGTTCTTC
j_gene: TRBJ2-7; d_gene: TRBD2; abundance: few; v_gene: TRBV12-3/TRBV12-4; CDR3aa: CASRPALAGRVEEQYF; CDR3nt: TGTGCCAGCAGGCCCGCACTAGCGGGCAGAGTTGAAGAGCAGTACTTC
j_gene: TRBJ1-4; d_gene: TRBD1; abundance: -; v_gene: TRBV7-9; CDR3aa: CASSFRQGESEKLFF; CDR3nt: TGTGCCAGCAGCTTCCGACAGGGTGAGAGTGAAAAACTGTTTTTT
j_gene: TRBJ2-7; d_gene: -; abundance: few; v_gene: TRBV13; CDR3aa: CASSLAAGGREQYF; CDR3nt: TGTGCCAGCAGCTTAGCCGCAGGCGGTCGCGAGCAGTACTTC
j_gene: TRBJ2-5; d_gene: -; abundance: few; v_gene: TRBV6-1; CDR3aa: CARRGREWETQYF; CDR3nt: TGTGCCAGGAGGGGCAGGGAATGGGAGACCCAGTACTTC
j_gene: TRBJ2-1; d_gene: -; abundance: -; v_gene: TRBV27; CDR3aa: CASSFWQGENEQFF; CDR3nt: TGTGCCAGCAGTTTTTGGCAGGGAGAAAATGAGCAGTTCTTC
j_gene: TRBJ1-1; d_gene: -; abundance: -; v_gene: TRBV28; CDR3aa: CASLFWGTNTEAFF; CDR3nt: TGTGCCAGTTTATTTTGGGGAACTAACACTGAAGCTTTCTTT